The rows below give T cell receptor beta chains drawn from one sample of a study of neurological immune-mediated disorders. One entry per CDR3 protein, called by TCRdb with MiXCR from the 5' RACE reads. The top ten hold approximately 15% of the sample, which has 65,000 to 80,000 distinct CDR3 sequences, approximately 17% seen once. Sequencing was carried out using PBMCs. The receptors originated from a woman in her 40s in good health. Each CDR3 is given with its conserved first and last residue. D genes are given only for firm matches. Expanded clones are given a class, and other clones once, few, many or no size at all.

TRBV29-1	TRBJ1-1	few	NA	CSVDEARKLNTEAFF	TGCAGCGTTGACGAGGCAAGAAAATTGAACACTGAAGCTTTCTTT
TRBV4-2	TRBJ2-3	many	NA	CASSQDGGTSTDTQYF	TGTGCCAGCAGCCAAGACGGAGGAACCAGCACAGATACGCAGTATTTT
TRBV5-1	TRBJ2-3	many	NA	CASSLALREDTQYF	TGCGCCAGCAGCTTGGCCCTTCGGGAGGATACGCAGTATTTT
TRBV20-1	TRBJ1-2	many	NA	CSARDWGNGYTF	TGCAGTGCTAGAGATTGGGGAAACGGCTACACCTTC
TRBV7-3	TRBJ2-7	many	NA	CASSPDRGGEQYF	TGTGCCAGCAGCCCGGACAGAGGGGGCGAGCAGTACTTC
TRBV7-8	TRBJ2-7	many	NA	CASSLAGGAEQYF	TGTGCCAGCAGCTTAGCTGGCGGGGCCGAGCAGTACTTC
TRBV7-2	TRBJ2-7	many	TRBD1	CASSLVGTDSIYEQYF	TGTGCCAGCAGCTTAGTCGGGACAGATTCTATTTACGAGCAGTACTTC
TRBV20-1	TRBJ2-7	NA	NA	CSATGAYEQYF	TGCAGTGCTACCGGGGCCTACGAGCAGTACTTC
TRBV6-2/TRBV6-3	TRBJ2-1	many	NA	CASSRRGENEQFF	TGTGCCAGTAGTCGGCGGGGTGAAAATGAGCAGTTCTTC
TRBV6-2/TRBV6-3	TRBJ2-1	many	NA	CASRGGLSAEQFF	TGTGCCAGCAGGGGGGGGCTCTCCGCTGAGCAGTTCTTC
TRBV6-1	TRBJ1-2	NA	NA	CASGSLQEAMGYTF	TGTGCCAGCGGATCCCTTCAGGAGGCTATGGGCTACACCTTC
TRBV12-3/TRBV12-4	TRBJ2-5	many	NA	CASTQSRGAQYF	TGTGCCAGCACCCAGTCCCGAGGGGCCCAGTACTTC
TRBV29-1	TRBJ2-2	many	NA	CSVEGAGYTGELFF	TGCAGCGTTGAAGGGGCAGGGTATACCGGGGAGCTGTTTTTT
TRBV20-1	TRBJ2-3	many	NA	CSARAWVDTQYF	TGCAGTGCACGGGCTTGGGTAGATACGCAGTATTTT
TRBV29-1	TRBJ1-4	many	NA	CSVVSGNEKLFF	TGCAGCGTTGTATCCGGGAATGAAAAACTGTTTTTT
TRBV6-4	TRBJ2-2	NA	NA	CVSTPDRNTGELFF	TGTGTCAGCACCCCTGACCGCAACACCGGGGAGCTGTTTTTT
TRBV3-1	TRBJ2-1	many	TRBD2	CASSRLAGGLYNEQFF	TGTGCCAGCAGCCGACTAGCGGGGGGGCTCTACAATGAGCAGTTCTTC
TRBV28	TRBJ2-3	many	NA	CASSLLWDRRGADTQYF	TGTGCCAGCAGTCTTCTCTGGGATCGTAGGGGGGCAGATACGCAGTATTTT
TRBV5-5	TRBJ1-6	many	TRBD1	CASSPIRTGGAGSPLHF	TGTGCCAGCAGCCCGATACGGACAGGGGGCGCCGGTTCACCCCTCCACTTT
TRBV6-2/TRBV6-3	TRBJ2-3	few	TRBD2	CASSYSVAGGSTDTQYF	TGTGCCAGCAGTTACTCGGTAGCGGGAGGGAGCACAGATACGCAGTATTTT
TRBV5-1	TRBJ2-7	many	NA	CASSLAQGYEQYF	TGCGCCAGCAGCTTGGCCCAAGGCTACGAGCAGTACTTC
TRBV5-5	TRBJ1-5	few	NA	CASSAFLGGGNQPQHF	TGTGCCAGCAGCGCGTTTTTGGGGGGCGGCAATCAGCCCCAGCATTTT
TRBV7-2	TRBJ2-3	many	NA	CASSPHRAGDTDTQYF	TGTGCCAGCAGCCCCCATCGGGCAGGGGATACAGATACGCAGTATTTT
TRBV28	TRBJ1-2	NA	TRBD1	CASSSVYWTGTGGYGYTF	TGTGCCAGCAGTTCCGTATACTGGACCGGGACAGGGGGGTATGGCTACACCTTC
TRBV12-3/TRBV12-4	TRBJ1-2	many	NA	CASSLSGGRGVDGYTF	TGTGCCAGCAGTTTAAGTGGGGGCAGGGGAGTCGATGGCTACACCTTC
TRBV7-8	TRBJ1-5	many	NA	CASSLEAGNQGNQPQHF	TGTGCCAGCAGCTTAGAGGCAGGGAATCAGGGCAATCAGCCCCAGCATTTT
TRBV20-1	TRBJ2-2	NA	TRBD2	CSARTSGRALTGELFF	TGCAGTGCGCGGACTAGCGGGAGGGCCTTGACCGGGGAGCTGTTTTTT
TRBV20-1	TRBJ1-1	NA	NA	CSARSAGSWTEAFF	TGCAGTGCTAGATCAGCAGGGAGCTGGACTGAAGCTTTCTTT
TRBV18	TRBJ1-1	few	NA	CASSPFQGKDTEAFF	TGTGCCAGCTCACCTTTTCAGGGGAAGGACACTGAAGCTTTCTTT
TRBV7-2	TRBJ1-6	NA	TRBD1	CASSQGVRSPLHF	TGTGCCAGCAGCCAGGGGGTTCGGTCACCCCTCCACTTT
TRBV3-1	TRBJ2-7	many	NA	CASSQGGDIVFGEQYF	TGTGCCAGCAGCCAAGGAGGGGACATCGTTTTTGGAGAGCAGTACTTC
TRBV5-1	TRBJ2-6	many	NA	CASSPTGSSGANVLTF	TGCGCCAGCAGCCCGACAGGAAGCTCTGGGGCCAACGTCCTGACTTTC
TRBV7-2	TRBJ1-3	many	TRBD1	CASSYSSGTGGNTIYF	TGTGCCAGCAGCTACTCTTCCGGGACAGGGGGGAACACCATATATTTT
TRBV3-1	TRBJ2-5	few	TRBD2	CASSRARGVQETQYF	TGTGCCAGCAGCCGAGCCCGGGGGGTCCAAGAGACCCAGTACTTC
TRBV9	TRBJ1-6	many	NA	CASSVNPQGSPLHF	TGTGCCAGCAGCGTAAACCCCCAAGGTTCACCCCTCCACTTT
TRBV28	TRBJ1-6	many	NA	CASSSQSYNSPLHF	TGTGCCAGCAGTTCCCAGAGTTACAATTCACCCCTCCACTTT
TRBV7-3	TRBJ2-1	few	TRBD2	CASSLGAGGFSDNEQFF	TGTGCCAGCAGCCTCGGAGCGGGGGGCTTTAGTGACAATGAGCAGTTCTTC
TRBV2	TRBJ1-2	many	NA	CASSEPSAGYGYTF	TGTGCCAGCAGTGAGCCGAGCGCTGGCTATGGCTACACCTTC
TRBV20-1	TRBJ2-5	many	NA	CSARPVKGETQYF	TGCAGTGCTAGACCGGTGAAGGGAGAGACCCAGTACTTC
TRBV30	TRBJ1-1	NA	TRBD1	CAWSLGQGLYAFF	TGTGCCTGGAGTCTAGGACAGGGGTTGTACGCTTTCTTT
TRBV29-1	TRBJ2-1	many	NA	CSVDKGASNEQFF	TGCAGCGTGGACAAAGGGGCCTCCAATGAGCAGTTCTTC
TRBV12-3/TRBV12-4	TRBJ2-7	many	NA	CASSLRRIQDEQYF	TGTGCCAGCAGTTTAAGGAGGATTCAGGACGAGCAGTACTTC
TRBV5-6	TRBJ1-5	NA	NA	CASSFGTWGFLGNQPQHF	TGTGCCAGCAGCTTTGGTACATGGGGCTTCCTAGGCAATCAGCCCCAGCATTTT
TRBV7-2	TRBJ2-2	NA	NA	CASSRDFNTGELFF	TGTGCCAGCAGTCGGGACTTTAACACCGGGGAGCTGTTTTTT
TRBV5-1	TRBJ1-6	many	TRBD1	CASSLPRTGAEHSPLHF	TGCGCCAGCAGCTTGCCCAGGACAGGGGCGGAACATTCACCCCTCCACTTT
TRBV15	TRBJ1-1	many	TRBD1	CATSRNGQGTEAFF	TGTGCCACCAGCAGAAATGGACAGGGCACTGAAGCTTTCTTT
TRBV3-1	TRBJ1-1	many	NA	CASSHGSKAPDTEAFF	TGTGCCAGCAGCCACGGTTCGAAGGCGCCCGACACTGAAGCTTTCTTT
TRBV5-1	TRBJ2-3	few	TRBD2	CASSWTSGGAGDTQYF	TGCGCCAGCAGCTGGACTAGCGGGGGGGCAGGAGATACGCAGTATTTT
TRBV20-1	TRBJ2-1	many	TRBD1	CSARSRGRDNEQFF	TGCAGTGCTAGAAGCAGGGGGCGCGACAATGAGCAGTTCTTC
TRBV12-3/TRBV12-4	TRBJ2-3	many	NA	CASSFIGDTQYF	TGTGCCAGCAGTTTTATTGGGGATACGCAGTATTTT
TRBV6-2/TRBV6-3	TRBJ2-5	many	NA	CASGTSLETQYF	TGTGCCAGCGGAACGTCCCTCGAGACCCAGTACTTC
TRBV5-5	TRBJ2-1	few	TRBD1	CASSRRDRGSYEQFF	TGTGCCAGCAGCCGCCGGGACAGGGGGTCATATGAGCAGTTCTTC
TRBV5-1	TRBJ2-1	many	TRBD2	CASSLASGRNEQFF	TGCGCCAGCAGCTTGGCTAGCGGCCGCAATGAGCAGTTCTTC
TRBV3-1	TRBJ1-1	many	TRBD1	CASSPRDRNTEAFF	TGTGCCAGCAGCCCGCGGGACAGGAACACTGAAGCTTTCTTT